This TCR beta chain was captured in a study of human T cells and chemical hapten exposure. Study-level information: Alopecia areata, totalis or universalis was found in mostly female patients.

The time point was: patch test 1, 2 weeks after DPC sensitization. Treatment: therapeutic diphenylcyclopropenone sensitization with weekly scalp DPC. Alopecia patients deemed DPC-suitable, aged 18 to 70, excluding pregnancy. The CDR3 is made up of 11 amino acids. Germline assignment: CDR1 SQVTM and CDR2 ANQGSEA. V lost 3 bases and J 4 bases, leaving 6 bases between the germline ends. TCRdb re-called the RACE reads through MiXCR, storing one row per CDR3 protein. The table records tens of thousands of distinct CDR3 sequences, around 11% of them present only once. In its sample, this clonotype was seen many times. The antigen is undetermined. Study-wide results and limits: Expanded TCRs showed more large CDR3 clusters than pre-sensitization or healthy control sets.

The chain employs TRBV29-1 and TRBJ1-1, with no clear D. The sample here was whole blood, taken in connection with sensitization to the hapten diphenylcyclopropenone (DPC). The sequence was obtained from a woman aged 60 to 75 with alopecia areata. Some clones in this sample may be carry-over from other donors' samples. CDR3 DNA: TGCAGCGTTGAGGAGAGCACTGAAGCTTTCTTT. This translates into CSVEESTEAFF.